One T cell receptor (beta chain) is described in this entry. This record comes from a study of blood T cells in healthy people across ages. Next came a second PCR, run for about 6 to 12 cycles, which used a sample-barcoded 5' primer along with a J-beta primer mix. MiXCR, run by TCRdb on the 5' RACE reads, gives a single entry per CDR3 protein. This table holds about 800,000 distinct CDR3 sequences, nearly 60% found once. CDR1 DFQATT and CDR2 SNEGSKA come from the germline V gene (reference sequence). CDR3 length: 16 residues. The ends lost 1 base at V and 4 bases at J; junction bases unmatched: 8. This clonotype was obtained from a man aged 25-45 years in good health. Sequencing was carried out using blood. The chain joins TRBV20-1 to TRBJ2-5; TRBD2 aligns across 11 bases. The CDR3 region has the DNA TGCAGTGCTAGAGCAAATAGCGGGGGGGCTATAGAGACCCAGTACTTC. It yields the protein CSARANSGGAIETQYF.